This T cell receptor (beta chain) derives from a study of cytomegalovirus exposure and HLA in healthy donors. Concerning this clone: Its target is not known.

CDR3 size: 13 residues. V shed 4 bases and J 8 bases; nucleotides not matched to a gene: 7. Per the germline V gene, CDR1 is SGHTA and CDR2 is FQGNSA. Both 60 Vbeta primers and 13 Jbeta primers went into the PCR. Libraries were prepared by immunoSEQ multiplex PCR; TCRdb keeps only in-frame clonotypes and omits some of them. This sample yields about 160,000 clones, of which 75% to 80% are seen a single time; 0.98% belongs to the top ten. The study's findings and limits: It was 150 to 200 TCR beta chains that were listed as cytomegalovirus-associated. According to a later analysis, donors in an Asian-associated ancestry cluster reportedly had fewer N-insertions than the roughly 630-donor mean.

Sample: PBMCs. The receptor's source is a woman in her forties or fifties in good health and CMV-seropositive. The V call is TRBV7-2, the J call TRBJ1-2, with 7 bases identical to TRBD1. CDR3 residues: CASSSRQGGGYTF. In nucleotides, the CDR3 is TGTGCCAGCAGCTCCCGACAGGGAGGAGGCTACACCTTC.